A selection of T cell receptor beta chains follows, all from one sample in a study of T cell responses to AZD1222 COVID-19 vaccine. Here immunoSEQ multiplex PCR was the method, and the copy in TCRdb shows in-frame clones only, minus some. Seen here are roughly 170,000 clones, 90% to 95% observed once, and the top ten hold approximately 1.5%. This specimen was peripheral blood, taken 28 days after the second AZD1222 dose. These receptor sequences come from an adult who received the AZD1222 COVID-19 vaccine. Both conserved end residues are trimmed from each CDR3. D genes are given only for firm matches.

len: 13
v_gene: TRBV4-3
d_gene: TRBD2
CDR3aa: ASSRGLAGGYEQY

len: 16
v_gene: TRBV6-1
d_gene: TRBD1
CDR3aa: ASSGERPTGWLDNEQF

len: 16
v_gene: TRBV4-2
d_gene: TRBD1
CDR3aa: ASSRSSAGTGVNYGYT

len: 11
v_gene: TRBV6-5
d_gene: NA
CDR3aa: ASTWQGIEAAF

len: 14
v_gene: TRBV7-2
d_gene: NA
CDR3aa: ASSRPAGSGANVLT

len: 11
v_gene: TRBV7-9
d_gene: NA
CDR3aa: ASSPRGPDTQY

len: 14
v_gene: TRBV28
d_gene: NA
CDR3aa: ASIRDLGATNEKLF

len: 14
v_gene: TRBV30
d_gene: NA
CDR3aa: AWSPVRGGGTTEAF

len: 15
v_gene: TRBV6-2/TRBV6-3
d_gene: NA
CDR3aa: ASSYFARGGLNQPQH

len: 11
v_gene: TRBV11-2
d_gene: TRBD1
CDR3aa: ASRRGGGTEAF

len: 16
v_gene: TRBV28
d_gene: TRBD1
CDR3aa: ASSFPGQGLVGNQPQH

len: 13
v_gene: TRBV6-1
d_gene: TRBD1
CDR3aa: ASSDSQGIGNTIY

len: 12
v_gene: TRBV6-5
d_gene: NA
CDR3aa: ASSYSGGLNEQY

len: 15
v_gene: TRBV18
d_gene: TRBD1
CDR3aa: ASSPLSLGTGRDEQF

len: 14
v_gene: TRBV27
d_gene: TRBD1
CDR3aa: ASREIGRQGGNTIY

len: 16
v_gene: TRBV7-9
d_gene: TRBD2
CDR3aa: ASSLLAGGFPSTDTQY